The 27 T cell receptor beta chains below all came from one sample that was sequenced in a study of blood T cell repertoires in COVID-19. Assay used: immunoSEQ multiplex PCR; TCRdb lists only in-frame clones, some missing. The data contain about 100,000 clones, about two thirds of them singletons. Specimen: peripheral blood. These receptors were collected from a woman in her thirties or forties with acute or convalescent COVID-19.

The CDR3 spells CASRLREDQPQHF. CDR3 DNA: TGTGCCAGCCGTTTAAGGGAGGATCAGCCCCAGCATTTT. V is TRBV2 and J is TRBJ1-5; D remains unclear. Trimming stripped 8 bases from V and 5 bases from J, with 13 bases between. The CDR3 spans 13 residues. Germline V lookup: CDR1 SNHLY, CDR2 FYNNEI. The entire variable domain, with the rest obtained from reference TRBV2 and TRBJ1-5, is as follows: EPEVTQTPSHQVTQMGQEVILRCVPISNHLYFYWYRQILGQKVEFLVSFYNNEISEKSEIFDDQFSVERPDGSNFTLKIRSTKLEDSAMYFCASRLREDQPQHFGDGTRLSIL.

The rearrangement links TRBV28 to TRBJ1-6; tentatively, D is TRBD1 (5 bases). The CDR3 is 12 residues long. Trimming took 8 bases from V and 10 from J, leaving 12 bases between them. Germline-derived CDR1 and CDR2 are MDHEN and SYDVKM. The CDR3 loop is CASSRVSSPLHF. CDR3 in DNA: TGTGCCAGCTCCAGGGTTTCCTCACCCCTCCACTTT.

This chain uses TRBV7-2 with TRBJ1-1; D ambiguous. Germline V gene sequence: CDR1 SGHTA, CDR2 FQGNSA. Trimming cost V 5 bases and J 11 bases, with 15 bases left between them. CDR3 length: 12 amino acids. The CDR3 DNA is TGTGCCAGCAGCCTAGGAGGTCTTTTGGCTTTCTTT. As protein: CASSLGGLLAFF.

The table lists this clone with a few counts. This chain uses TRBV6-5 with TRBJ2-7; 9 bases line up with TRBD1. From germline, CDR1 is MNHEY and CDR2 SVGAGI. J lost 6 bases, V lost 7 bases, and 7 bases had no gene match. CDR3 size: 13 residues. The CDR3 protein is CASKRTGVGEQYF. The CDR3 DNA reads as TGTGCCAGCAAGAGGACAGGGGTGGGCGAGCAGTACTTC.

The gene calls are TRBV21-1 and TRBJ1-6. TRBV21-1 is classified as a pseudogene. The CDR3 is 18 amino acids. The CDR3 DNA reads as TGTGCCAGCAGACCCGATTGTGGCGGGGGAGAGAGGAATTCACCCCTCCACTTT. Its protein is CASRPDCGGGERNSPLHF.

The gene calls are TRBV15 and TRBJ1-1; 11 positions agree with TRBD1. This CDR3 is 16 amino acids long. CDR1 and CDR2 from the germline V gene are LNHNV and YYDKDF (reference sequence). Losses at the gene ends were 4 bases for V and 3 bases for J; bases not matched to a gene: 7. CDR3 amino acids: CATSIGQGAQDTEAFF. The CDR3 nucleotides are TGTGCCACCAGCATAGGACAGGGGGCGCAAGACACTGAAGCTTTCTTT. The whole variable domain, filled in from reference TRBV15 and TRBJ1-1, reads DAMVIQNPRYQVTQFGKPVTLSCSQTLNHNVMYWYQQKSSQAPKLLFHYYDKDFNNEADTPDNFQSRRPNTSFCFLDIRSPGLGDTAMYLCATSIGQGAQDTEAFFGQGTRLTVV.

This chain joins TRBV28 and TRBJ1-2; TRBD1 agrees at 11 bases. J gave up 8 bases and V 8 bases, and 10 bases lay outside the gene matches. This CDR3 has 14 residues. CDR1 and CDR2 (germline): MDHEN, SYDVKM. The DNA of the CDR3 is TGTGCCAGCGCCCGGGACAGGGGGATGAGAGGCTACACCTTC. Protein: CASARDRGMRGYTF.

The chain couples TRBV27 to TRBJ2-3; TRBD2 is a possible D gene (6 bases). Germline V gene lookup returns CDR1 MNHEY and CDR2 SMNVEV (reference sequence). The CDR3 extends over 14 amino acids. V was shortened by 3 bases and J by 4 bases, with 11 bases between the two germline ends. The DNA of the CDR3 is TGTGCCAGCAGTTTGCGGGGAGTAGCAGATACGCAGTATTTT. It specifies CASSLRGVADTQYF.

The chain joins TRBV11-2 to TRBJ1-3; TRBD1 matches at 7 bases. The germline gives CDR1 SGHAT, CDR2 FQNNGV. The CDR3 runs 14 residues. J lost 2 bases, V lost 10 bases, and 8 bases had no gene match. The CDR3 region is CATQPGTAGNTIYF. The CDR3 DNA reads TGTGCCACCCAGCCCGGGACAGCTGGAAACACCATATATTTT. Looking up the rest from reference TRBV11-2 and TRBJ1-3 gives the full variable domain: EAGVAQSPRYKIIEKRQSVAFWCNPISGHATLYWYQQILGQGPKLLIQFQNNGVVDDSQLPKDRFSAERLKGVDSTLKIQPAKLEDSAVYLCATQPGTAGNTIYFGEGSWLTVV.

There are many counts of this clone. The chain has TRBV2 and TRBJ1-2; a weak D match, TRBD1 (5 bases). CDR3 length: 14 residues. Looked up from germline, CDR1 is SNHLY and CDR2 is FYNNEI. The V end lost 0 bases, the J end lost 9 bases, and 14 bases lay between the germline ends. CDR3 sequence reads: CASSEAGAGVSYTF. CDR3 DNA: TGTGCCAGCAGTGAAGCCGGGGCGGGGGTTAGCTACACCTTC.

The chain combines TRBV5-1 with TRBJ2-3, with 8 bases that match TRBD1. Germline CDR1 is SGHRS and CDR2 is YFSETQ. This CDR3 is built from 14 residues. V lost 7 bases, J lost 2 bases, and 6 bases stayed unmatched. The CDR3 DNA sequence: TGCGCCAGCTGTCTGACAGGGGACACAGATACGCAGTATTTT. Translation gives CASCLTGDTDTQYF. The full variable domain, in which reference TRBV5-1 and TRBJ2-3 provide the parts outside the CDR3, is KAGVTQTPRYLIKTRGQQVTLSCSPISGHRSVSWYQQTPGQGLQFLFEYFSETQRNKGNFPGRFSGRQFSNSRSEMNVSTLELGDSALYLCASCLTGDTDTQYFGPGTRLTVL.

The V and J genes are TRBV19 and TRBJ2-3; no reliable D call. There are 15 residues in the CDR3. Per germline, CDR1 LNHDA and CDR2 SQIVND (reference sequence). The germline V and J ends were trimmed by 3 bases and 2 bases, with 12 bases remaining between them. The DNA for the CDR3 is TGTGCCAGTAGTATTCGACACGACCTCACAGATACGCAGTATTTT. This codes for CASSIRHDLTDTQYF. Complete variable domain (other parts from reference TRBV19 and TRBJ2-3): DGGITQSPKYLFRKEGQNVTLSCEQNLNHDAMYWYRQDPGQGLRLIYYSQIVNDFQKGDIAEGYSVSREKKESFPLTVTSAQKNPTAFYLCASSIRHDLTDTQYFGPGTRLTVL.

V and J are TRBV3-1 (or the pseudogene TRBV3-2) and TRBJ1-4, with D possibly TRBD1 on 6 matching bases. This CDR3 region has 14 residues. Between the trimmed V and J ends, which lost 3 bases and 5 bases, there was a span of 10 bases. The V gene's germline CDR1 is LGHDT and CDR2 YNNKEL (reference sequence). DNA for the CDR3: TGTGCCAGCAGCCAGAACAGGGAAAATGAAAAACTGTTTTTT. Amino acids: CASSQNRENEKLFF.

The chain is built from TRBV7-8 and TRBJ1-5, with D possibly being TRBD1 (5 bases). From germline, CDR1 is SGHVS and CDR2 FQNEAQ. Trimming took off 5 bases at V and 3 bases at J, with 14 bases between the two ends. This CDR3 has 15 amino acids. The CDR3 spells CASSVQGQPNQPQHF. CDR3 in DNA: TGTGCCAGCAGCGTTCAGGGTCAGCCCAATCAGCCCCAGCATTTT. Combining the CDR3 with reference TRBV7-8 and TRBJ1-5 gives the whole variable domain GAGVSQSPRYKVAKRGQDVALRCDPISGHVSLFWYQQALGQGPEFLTYFQNEAQLDKSGLPSDRFFAERPEGSVSTLKIQRTQQEDSAVYLCASSVQGQPNQPQHFGDGTRLSIL.

J is TRBJ1-2 and V is TRBV2; 7 bases are a match to TRBD1. The germline V gene encodes CDR1 SNHLY and CDR2 FYNNEI. CDR3 length equals 14 residues. J was trimmed by 4 bases and V by 6 bases; bases with no gene match: 8. The CDR3 DNA reads TGTGCCAGCAGGGACCTAAGGACAGGCTATGGCTACACCTTC. Its protein is CASRDLRTGYGYTF.

The chain carries TRBV30 and TRBJ1-6; D ambiguous. Deletions cut 5 bases from V and 10 bases from J, with 18 bases between. The CDR3 has 14 residues. The germline gives CDR1 GTSNPN, CDR2 SVGIG (reference sequence). This chain's CDR3 is CAWAPDLTGSPLHF. In nucleotides, the CDR3 is TGTGCCTGGGCCCCGGACCTCACGGGGTCACCCCTCCACTTT.

The V gene is TRBV28, the J gene TRBJ2-1, with D hard to call. Trimming shortened V by 2 bases and J by 3 bases, and 8 bases separated the two germline ends. Per germline, CDR1 MDHEN and CDR2 SYDVKM. The CDR3 covers 14 residues. CDR3 sequence (DNA): TGTGCCAGCAGTTTACCCACACGCTACAATGAGCAGTTCTTC. It is translated as CASSLPTRYNEQFF.

This clone was counted a few times. The gene calls are TRBV4-3 and TRBJ1-1; no reliable D call. CDR3 length equals 16 residues. The germline CDR1 and CDR2 sequences are LGHNA and YSLEER. V dropped 0 bases and J dropped 4 bases, with 15 bases sitting between them. CDR3 sequence: CASSQDFATLFTEAFF. The CDR3 DNA is TGCGCCAGCAGCCAAGATTTCGCGACTCTCTTCACTGAAGCTTTCTTT.

The chain joins TRBV5-1 to TRBJ2-5; 8 nucleotides line up with TRBD1. This CDR3 has 17 amino acids. J was trimmed by 2 bases and V by 0 bases; bases with no gene match: 9. Germline V gene data show CDR1 as SGHRS and CDR2 as YFSETQ. The CDR3: CASSLEARRQGQETQYF. The CDR3 DNA follows: TGCGCCAGCAGCTTGGAGGCTCGGAGACAGGGGCAAGAGACCCAGTACTTC.

The rearrangement uses TRBV14 and TRBJ2-1; TRBD2 matches 9 bases. Losses at the gene ends were 0 bases for V and 6 bases for J; bases not matched to a gene: 12. The CDR3 has 18 amino acids. The germline CDR1 and CDR2 sequences are SGHDN and FVKESK. CDR3 protein: CASSQETSSSGVFNEQFF. The CDR3 DNA sequence: TGTGCCAGCAGCCAAGAGACCTCCTCTAGCGGGGTGTTCAATGAGCAGTTCTTC.

V gene TRBV6-6 combines with J gene TRBJ1-1; D unclear. The CDR3 is 16 amino acids. V was trimmed by 2 bases and J by 11 bases, leaving 24 bases between them. Germline V gene data show CDR1 as MNHNY and CDR2 as SVGAGI (reference sequence). The CDR3 loop reads CASSYPPWEVASRAFF. CDR3 DNA: TGTGCCAGCAGTTACCCCCCTTGGGAGGTTGCCTCGAGGGCTTTCTTT.

This sequence joins TRBV30 and TRBJ1-5; tentative D call: TRBD1 (5 bases). V gave up 1 base and J gave up 1 base, with 11 bases separating them. The CDR3 sequence is 15 residues long. Germline CDR1 and CDR2: GTSNPN and SVGIG (reference sequence). The CDR3 protein is CAWSDPRQSNQPQHF. CDR3 nucleotide sequence: TGTGCCTGGAGTGACCCCAGACAGAGCAATCAGCCCCAGCATTTT. The full variable domain, with the rest looked up from reference TRBV30 and TRBJ1-5, is SQTIHQWPATLVQPVGSPLSLECTVEGTSNPNLYWYRQAAGRGLQLLFYSVGIGQISSEVPQNLSASRPQDRQFILSSKKLLLSDSGFYLCAWSDPRQSNQPQHFGDGTRLSIL.

The chain combines TRBV12-3 or TRBV12-4 with TRBJ2-1; a possible D gene is TRBD2 (7 bases). The CDR3 is made up of 13 amino acids. The ends were cut back, 8 bases at V and 11 bases at J, with 19 bases in the middle. CDR3 DNA: TGTGCCAGCCGGTGGGGGGGCGATGGCAAGCAGTTCTTC. Its protein product is CASRWGGDGKQFF.

This chain connects TRBV4-1 to TRBJ2-5, with 9 bases lining up with TRBD2. Trimming at V came to 0 bases and at J to 4 bases, leaving 9 bases not matched to a gene. Germline assignment: CDR1 MGHRA and CDR2 YSYEKL. This CDR3 contains 17 residues. The CDR3 protein is CASSQDEGGGGSETQYF. The CDR3 DNA sequence: TGCGCCAGCAGCCAAGACGAAGGCGGGGGGGGATCAGAGACCCAGTACTTC.

As DNA, the CDR3 is TGTGCCAGCAGTGATCCAATAACAGGGGTGGAGACCCAGTACTTC. Its protein is CASSDPITGVETQYF. V gene TRBV28 combines with J gene TRBJ2-5; 7 bases line up with TRBD1. Germline assignment: CDR1 MDHEN and CDR2 SYDVKM. The V gene end was trimmed by 5 bases and the J gene end by 5 bases; junction bases not matched to a gene: 11. CDR3 size: 15 residues.

V and J are TRBV5-1 and TRBJ1-2; TRBD1 matches at 7 bases. Germline assignment: CDR1 SGHRS and CDR2 YFSETQ. Trimming removed 7 bases from V and 4 bases from J; junction bases left unmatched: 7. The CDR3 contains 13 residues. DNA of the CDR3: TGCGCCAGCGCGGACAGGACTTCCTATGGCTACACCTTC. It codes for CASADRTSYGYTF. Filled out from reference TRBV5-1 and TRBJ1-2, the complete variable domain reads KAGVTQTPRYLIKTRGQQVTLSCSPISGHRSVSWYQQTPGQGLQFLFEYFSETQRNKGNFPGRFSGRQFSNSRSEMNVSTLELGDSALYLCASADRTSYGYTFGSGTRLTVV.

In its sample, this clone was seen once. The chain uses TRBV3-1 (or the pseudogene TRBV3-2) and TRBJ2-7; D possibly corresponds to TRBD2 (5 bases). The CDR3 is 13 residues long. Germline values: CDR1 LGHDT, CDR2 YNNKEL (reference sequence). The germline V and J ends were trimmed by 0 bases and 6 bases, with 9 bases remaining between them. CDR3 DNA sequence: TGTGCCAGCAGCCAAGATATGAGGGCCGAGCAGTACTTC. Translated: CASSQDMRAEQYF.